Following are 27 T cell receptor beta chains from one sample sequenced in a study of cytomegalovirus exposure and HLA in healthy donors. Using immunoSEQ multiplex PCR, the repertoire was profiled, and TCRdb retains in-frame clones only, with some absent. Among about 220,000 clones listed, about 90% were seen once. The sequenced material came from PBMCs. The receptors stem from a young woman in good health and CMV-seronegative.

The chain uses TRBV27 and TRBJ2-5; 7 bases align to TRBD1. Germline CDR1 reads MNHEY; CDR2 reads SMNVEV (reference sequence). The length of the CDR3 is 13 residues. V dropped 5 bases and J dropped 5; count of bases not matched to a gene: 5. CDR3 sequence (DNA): TGTGCCAGCAGTCCGACAGGGTTTGAGACCCAGTACTTC. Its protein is CASSPTGFETQYF.

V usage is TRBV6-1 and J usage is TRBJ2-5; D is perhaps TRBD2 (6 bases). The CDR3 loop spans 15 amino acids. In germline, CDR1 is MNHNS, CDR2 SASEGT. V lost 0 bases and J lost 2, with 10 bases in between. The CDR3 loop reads CASSEASGEQETQYF. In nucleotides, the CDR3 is TGTGCCAGCAGTGAAGCGTCGGGGGAGCAAGAGACCCAGTACTTC.

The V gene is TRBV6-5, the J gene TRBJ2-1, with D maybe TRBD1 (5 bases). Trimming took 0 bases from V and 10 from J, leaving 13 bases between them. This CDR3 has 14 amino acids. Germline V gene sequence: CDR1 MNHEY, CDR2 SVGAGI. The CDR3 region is CASSYSGRAEEQFF. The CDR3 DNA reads TGTGCCAGCAGTTACTCGGGCAGGGCGGAGGAGCAGTTCTTC.

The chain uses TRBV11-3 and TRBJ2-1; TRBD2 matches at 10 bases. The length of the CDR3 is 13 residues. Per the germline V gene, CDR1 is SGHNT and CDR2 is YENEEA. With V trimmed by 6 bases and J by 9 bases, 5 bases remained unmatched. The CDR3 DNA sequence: TGTGCCAGCAGGCCTAGCGGGAGCTTTGAGCAGTTCTTC. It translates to CASRPSGSFEQFF.

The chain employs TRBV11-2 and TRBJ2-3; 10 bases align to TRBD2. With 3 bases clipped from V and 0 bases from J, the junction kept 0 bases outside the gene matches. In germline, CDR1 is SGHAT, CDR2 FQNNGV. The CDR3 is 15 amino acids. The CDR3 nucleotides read TGTGCCAGCAGCTTGACTAGCGGGAGCACAGATACGCAGTATTTT. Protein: CASSLTSGSTDTQYF.

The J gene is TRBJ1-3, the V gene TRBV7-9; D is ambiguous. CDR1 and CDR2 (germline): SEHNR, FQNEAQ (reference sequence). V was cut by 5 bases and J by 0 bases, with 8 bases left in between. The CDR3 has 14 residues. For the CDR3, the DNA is TGTGCCAGCAGCCCCGCGGCCTCTGGAAACACCATATATTTT. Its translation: CASSPAASGNTIYF.

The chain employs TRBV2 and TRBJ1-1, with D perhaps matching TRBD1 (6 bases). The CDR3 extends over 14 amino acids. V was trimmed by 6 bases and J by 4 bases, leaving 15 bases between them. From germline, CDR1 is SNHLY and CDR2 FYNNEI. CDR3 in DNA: TGTGCCAGCAGAGAGGGGGTAGGGGGCACTGAAGCTTTCTTT. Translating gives CASREGVGGTEAFF.

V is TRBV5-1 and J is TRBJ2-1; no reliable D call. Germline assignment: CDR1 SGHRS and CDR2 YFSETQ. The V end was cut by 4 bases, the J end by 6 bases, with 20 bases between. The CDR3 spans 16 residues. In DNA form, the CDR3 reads TGCGCCAGCAGCCCCGCCACAAGTTTTGATGGCAATGAGCAGTTCTTC. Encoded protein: CASSPATSFDGNEQFF. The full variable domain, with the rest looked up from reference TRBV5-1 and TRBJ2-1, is KAGVTQTPRYLIKTRGQQVTLSCSPISGHRSVSWYQQTPGQGLQFLFEYFSETQRNKGNFPGRFSGRQFSNSRSEMNVSTLELGDSALYLCASSPATSFDGNEQFFGPGTRLTVL.

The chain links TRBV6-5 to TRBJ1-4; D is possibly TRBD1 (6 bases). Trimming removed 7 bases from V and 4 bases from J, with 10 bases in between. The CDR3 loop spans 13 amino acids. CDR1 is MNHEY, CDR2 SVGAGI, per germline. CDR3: CASTRTVNEKLFF. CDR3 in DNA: TGTGCCAGCACGAGGACAGTTAATGAAAAACTGTTTTTT.

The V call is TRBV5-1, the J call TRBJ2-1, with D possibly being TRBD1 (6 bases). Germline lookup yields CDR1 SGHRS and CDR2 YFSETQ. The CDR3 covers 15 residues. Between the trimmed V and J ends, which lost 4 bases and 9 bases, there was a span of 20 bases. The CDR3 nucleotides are TGCGCCAGCAGCCAAAGGGACACTACGGCTAGTGAGCAGTTCTTC. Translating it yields CASSQRDTTASEQFF.

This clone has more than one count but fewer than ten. CDR3 sequence (DNA): TGTGCCAGCAGGGCACCCAATCAGCCCCAGCATTTT. This sequence encodes CASRAPNQPQHF. The V call is TRBV6-1, the J call TRBJ1-5; the D is unclear. This CDR3 has 12 amino acids. From germline, CDR1 is MNHNS and CDR2 SASEGT. V was cut by 6 bases and J by 3 bases, with 6 bases left in between.

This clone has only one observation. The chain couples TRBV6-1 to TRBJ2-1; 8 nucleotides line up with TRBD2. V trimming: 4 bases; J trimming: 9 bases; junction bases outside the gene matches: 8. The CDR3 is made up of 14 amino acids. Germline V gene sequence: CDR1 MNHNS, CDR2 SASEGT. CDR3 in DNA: TGTGCCAGCAGTGTGGCGGGAGGAACTGGTGAGCAGTTCTTC. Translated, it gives CASSVAGGTGEQFF.

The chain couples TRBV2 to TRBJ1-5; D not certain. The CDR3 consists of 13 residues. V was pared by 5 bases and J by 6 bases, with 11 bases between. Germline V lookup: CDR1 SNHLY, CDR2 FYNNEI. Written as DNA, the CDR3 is TGTGCCAGCAGTAGGGAGGCCGGTCAGCCCCAGCATTTT. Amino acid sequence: CASSREAGQPQHF.

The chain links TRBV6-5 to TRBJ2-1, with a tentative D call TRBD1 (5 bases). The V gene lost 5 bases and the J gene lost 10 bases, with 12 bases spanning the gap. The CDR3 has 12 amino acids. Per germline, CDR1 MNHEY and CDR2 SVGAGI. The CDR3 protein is CASSRTGNEQFF. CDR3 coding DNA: TGTGCCAGCAGTCGAACAGGAAACGAGCAGTTCTTC.

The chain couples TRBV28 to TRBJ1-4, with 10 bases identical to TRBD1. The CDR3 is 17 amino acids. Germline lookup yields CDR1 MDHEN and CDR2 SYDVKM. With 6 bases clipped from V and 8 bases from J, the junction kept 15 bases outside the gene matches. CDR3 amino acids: CASRPLGRQGAREKLFF. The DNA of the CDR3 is TGTGCCAGCAGGCCCCTCGGGAGACAGGGGGCACGGGAAAAACTGTTTTTT.

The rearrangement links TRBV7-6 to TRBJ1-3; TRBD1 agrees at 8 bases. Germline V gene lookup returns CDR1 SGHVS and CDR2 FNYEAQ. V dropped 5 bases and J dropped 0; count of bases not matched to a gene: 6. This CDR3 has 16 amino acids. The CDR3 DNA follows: TGTGCCAGCAGCGGGGGACAGGCCTTCTCTGGAAACACCATATATTTT. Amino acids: CASSGGQAFSGNTIYF. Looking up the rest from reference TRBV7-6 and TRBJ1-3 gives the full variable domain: GAGVSQSPRYKVTKRGQDVALRCDPISGHVSLYWYRQALGQGPEFLTYFNYEAQQDKSGLPNDRFSAERPEGSISTLTIQRTEQRDSAMYRCASSGGQAFSGNTIYFGEGSWLTVV.

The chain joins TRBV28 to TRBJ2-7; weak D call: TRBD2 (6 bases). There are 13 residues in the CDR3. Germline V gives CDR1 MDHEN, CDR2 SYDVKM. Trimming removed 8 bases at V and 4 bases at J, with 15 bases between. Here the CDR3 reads CASGGTGRYEQYF. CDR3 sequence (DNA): TGTGCCAGCGGAGGGACGGGGAGATACGAGCAGTACTTC.

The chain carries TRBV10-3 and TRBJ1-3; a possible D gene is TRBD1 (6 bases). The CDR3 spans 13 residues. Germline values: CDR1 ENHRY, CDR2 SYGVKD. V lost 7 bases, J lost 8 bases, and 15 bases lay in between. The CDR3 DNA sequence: TGTGCCATCATGATAGCAGGGGCTGACACCATATATTTT. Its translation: CAIMIAGADTIYF.

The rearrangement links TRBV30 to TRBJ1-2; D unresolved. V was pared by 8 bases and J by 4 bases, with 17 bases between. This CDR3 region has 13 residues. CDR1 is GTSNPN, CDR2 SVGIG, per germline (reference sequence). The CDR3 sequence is CARVEQGGYGYTF. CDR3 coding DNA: TGTGCCCGGGTCGAACAAGGAGGCTATGGCTACACCTTC.

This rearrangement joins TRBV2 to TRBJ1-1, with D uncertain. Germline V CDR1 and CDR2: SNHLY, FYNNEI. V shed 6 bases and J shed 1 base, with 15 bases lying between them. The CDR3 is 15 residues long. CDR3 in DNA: TGTGCCAGCAGCCCCCCGGGAGGCGAGAACACTGAAGCTTTCTTT. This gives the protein CASSPPGGENTEAFF.

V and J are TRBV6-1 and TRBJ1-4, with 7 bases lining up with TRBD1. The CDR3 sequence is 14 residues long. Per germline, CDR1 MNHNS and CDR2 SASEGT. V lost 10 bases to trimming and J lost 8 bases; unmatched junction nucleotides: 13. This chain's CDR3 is CATKRGQGKEKLFF. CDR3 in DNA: TGTGCCACCAAAAGGGGGCAGGGAAAGGAAAAACTGTTTTTT.

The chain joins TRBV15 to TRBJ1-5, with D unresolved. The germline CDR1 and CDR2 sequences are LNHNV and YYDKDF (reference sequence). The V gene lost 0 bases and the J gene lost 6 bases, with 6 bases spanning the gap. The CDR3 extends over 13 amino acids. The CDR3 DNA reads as TGTGCCACCAGCAGAGATTTGAGTCAGCCCCAGCATTTT. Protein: CATSRDLSQPQHF.

This CDR3 is CASSLIISGGNYGYTF. CDR3 nucleotides: TGTGCCAGCAGCTTGATTATTTCCGGAGGAAACTATGGCTACACCTTC. The chain recombines TRBV5-6 with TRBJ1-2; D is unclear. Germline assignment: CDR1 SGHDT and CDR2 YYEEEE. This CDR3 region has 16 residues. The V and J ends lost 1 base and 2 bases respectively, with 15 bases between them. Complete variable domain (other parts from reference TRBV5-6 and TRBJ1-2): DAGVTQSPTHLIKTRGQQVTLRCSPKSGHDTVSWYQQALGQGPQFIFQYYEEEERQRGNFPDRFSGHQFPNYSSELNVNALLLGDSALYLCASSLIISGGNYGYTFGSGTRLTVV.

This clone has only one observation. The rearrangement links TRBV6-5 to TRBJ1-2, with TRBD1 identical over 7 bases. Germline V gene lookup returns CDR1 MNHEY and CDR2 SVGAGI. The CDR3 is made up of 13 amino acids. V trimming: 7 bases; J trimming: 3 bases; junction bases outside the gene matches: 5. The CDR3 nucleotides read TGTGCCAGCACTGACAGGGACTACTATGGCTACACCTTC. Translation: CASTDRDYYGYTF.

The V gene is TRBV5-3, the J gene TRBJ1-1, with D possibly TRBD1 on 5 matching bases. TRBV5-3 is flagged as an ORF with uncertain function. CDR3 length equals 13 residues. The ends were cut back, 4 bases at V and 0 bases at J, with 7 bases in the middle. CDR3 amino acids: CARSRQMNTEAFF. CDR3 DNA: TGTGCCAGAAGCAGACAGATGAACACTGAAGCTTTCTTT.

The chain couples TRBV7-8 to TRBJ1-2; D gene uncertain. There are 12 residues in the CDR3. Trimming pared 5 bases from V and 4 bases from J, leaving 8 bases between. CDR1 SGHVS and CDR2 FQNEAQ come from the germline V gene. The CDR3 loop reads CASSPKPYGYTF. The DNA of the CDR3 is TGTGCCAGCAGCCCAAAGCCCTATGGCTACACCTTC.

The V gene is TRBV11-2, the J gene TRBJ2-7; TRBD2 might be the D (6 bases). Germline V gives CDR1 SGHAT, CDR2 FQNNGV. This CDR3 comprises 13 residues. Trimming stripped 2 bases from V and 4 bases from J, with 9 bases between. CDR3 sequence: CASSLSGLYEQYF. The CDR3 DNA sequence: TGTGCCAGCAGCTTAAGCGGGCTTTACGAGCAGTACTTC.